This passage covers 11 T cell receptor beta chains from one sample sequenced in a study of T cells in Graves' hyperthyroidism and ophthalmopathy. Template material for amplifying TCR beta CDR3 regions consisted of RNA transcripts. First-round RT-PCR with HTBI primers amplified the TCR CDR3 region. TCRdb processed the multiplex PCR reads anew with MiXCR; each CDR3 protein has one entry. This table has about 520,000 distinct CDR3 sequences, 20% appearing once. Source material: blood. These receptor sequences come from a man in his late teens or twenties with Graves' hyperthyroidism.

As DNA, the CDR3 is TGTGCCAGCAGTTTTGAACAGGGAAATTCACCCCTCCACTTT. Translated, it gives CASSFEQGNSPLHF. The rearrangement joins TRBV28 to TRBJ1-6; a possible D gene is TRBD1 (6 bases). The CDR3 has 14 amino acids. V lost 3 bases, J lost 7 bases, and 10 bases lay in between. The V gene's germline CDR1 is MDHEN and CDR2 SYDVKM.

This clonotype was seen repeatedly, ten times or more. V gene TRBV6-5 combines with J gene TRBJ2-7, with 7 bases aligning to TRBD1. The CDR3 is 15 amino acids. In germline, CDR1 is MNHEY, CDR2 SVGAGI. With V trimmed by 4 bases and J by 6 bases, 12 bases remained unmatched. CDR3 sequence reads: CASSSRRTGEGEQYF. CDR3 in DNA: TGTGCCAGCAGTTCCCGACGGACAGGAGAAGGCGAGCAGTACTTC.

The rearrangement joins TRBV9 to TRBJ2-2; D is unresolved. V lost 3 bases, J lost 7 bases, and 19 bases lay in between. The CDR3 runs to 16 residues. Germline lookup yields CDR1 SGDLS and CDR2 YYNGEE. The CDR3 region is CASSGHIWAPSGELFF. CDR3 in DNA: TGTGCCAGCAGCGGCCATATTTGGGCACCCAGCGGGGAGCTGTTTTTT.

This clonotype was seen a few times. The V gene is TRBV28, the J gene TRBJ1-3; maybe TRBD1 (5 bases). This CDR3 comprises 14 residues. V was shortened by 5 bases and J by 5 bases, with 13 bases between the two germline ends. The germline V gene has CDR1 MDHEN and CDR2 SYDVKM. The CDR3 here is CASSPSGTRNTIYF. DNA of the CDR3: TGTGCCAGCAGTCCATCCGGGACGAGAAACACCATATATTTT.

Notes on this clonotype: A much larger clonotype is one base distant, so this may be a read error. The genes are TRBV5-1 and TRBJ1-1; perhaps TRBD1 as D (5 bases). Looked up from germline, CDR1 is SGHRS and CDR2 is YFSETQ. The CDR3 extends over 14 amino acids. CDR3: CASSPPNRQFEVFF. In DNA form, the CDR3 reads TGCGCCAGCAGCCCCCCTAATAGACAGTTTGAAGTTTTCTTT.

The genes are TRBV13 and TRBJ1-1; TRBD1 might be the D (6 bases). Trimming took off 3 bases at V and 3 bases at J, with 29 bases between the two ends. The CDR3 runs 20 residues. Germline values: CDR1 PRHDT, CDR2 FYEKMQ (reference sequence). This CDR3 reads CASSFPRVGGAPDPDTEAFF. The CDR3 bases are TGTGCCAGCAGCTTTCCCCGGGTTGGGGGCGCCCCCGACCCCGACACTGAAGCTTTCTTT.

The chain has TRBV28 and TRBJ1-1; no clear D. V lost 4 bases and J 0 bases, leaving 15 bases between the germline ends. In germline, CDR1 is MDHEN, CDR2 SYDVKM. The CDR3 runs 16 residues. DNA for the CDR3: TGTGCCAGCAGTTCCTCCTACCGTAACATGAACACTGAAGCTTTCTTT. The encoded protein is CASSSSYRNMNTEAFF.

The table lists this clonotype with a few counts. The chain is built from TRBV13 and TRBJ2-7; possible D gene TRBD2, 5 bases. CDR1 PRHDT and CDR2 FYEKMQ come from the germline V gene (reference sequence). Trimming shortened V by 4 bases and J by 3 bases, and 10 bases separated the two germline ends. The CDR3 runs to 13 residues. CDR3 DNA: TGTGCCAGCAGCTGGAACGGACTCTACGAGCAGTACTTC. It yields the protein CASSWNGLYEQYF.

This clonotype occurred many times. V and J are TRBV7-8 and TRBJ1-2; perhaps TRBD1 as D (5 bases). The CDR3 runs 14 residues. The germline V and J ends were trimmed by 2 bases and 6 bases, with 13 bases remaining between them. Germline values: CDR1 SGHVS, CDR2 FQNEAQ. CDR3 region: CASSLSRVLDGYTF. The CDR3 DNA reads TGTGCCAGCAGCTTATCCAGGGTTTTGGATGGCTACACCTTC.

In its sample, this clonotype was seen a few times. The rearrangement links TRBV5-1 to TRBJ2-2; tentative D call: TRBD1 (5 bases). The V end was cut by 5 bases, the J end by 8 bases, with 10 bases between. This CDR3 comprises 12 residues. The V gene's germline CDR1 is SGHRS and CDR2 YFSETQ. DNA of the CDR3: TGCGCCAGCAGATCAGGGCTTGGGGAGCTGTTTTTT. It is translated as CASRSGLGELFF.

This clonotype has a count of ten or more. The chain is built from TRBV9 and TRBJ1-1, with D maybe TRBD1 (6 bases). CDR1 and CDR2 (germline): SGDLS, YYNGEE. This CDR3 has 15 amino acids. V lost 4 bases to trimming and J lost 0 bases, with 13 bases between them. The CDR3 nucleotides are TGTGCCAGCAGCCCTGGGGGGCGCGTGAACACTGAAGCTTTCTTT. This translates into CASSPGGRVNTEAFF.